This note documents a single T cell receptor beta chain sequence. Its target is unknown. This specimen belongs to a study of early T cells in non-severe SARS-CoV-2 infection. This CDR3 has 18 amino acids. CDR1 is SNHLY and CDR2 is FYNNEI in the germline V gene. With 7 bases clipped from V and 2 bases from J, the junction kept 17 bases outside the gene matches. Individually, cDNA molecules had unique molecular identifiers attached to them. TCRdb processed the 5' RACE reads anew with MiXCR; each CDR3 protein has one entry. The data hold roughly 76,000 distinct CDR3 sequences, with over 9% observed a single time. Findings of the study overall: A preference for anti-spike CD8 responses marked VDJdb matching, which missed private and CD4 specificities.

The rearrangement joins TRBV2 to TRBJ2-3; 8 positions agree with TRBD2. Sample: whole blood. The source is an adult who was a healthcare worker with PCR-confirmed SARS-CoV-2 infection or an uninfected control (not recorded which). CDR3 coding DNA: TGTGCCAGCACAAGGGGAGCCCTAAGCGGGAGAGCCACAGATACGCAGTATTTT. It yields the protein CASTRGALSGRATDTQYF.